The 15 T cell receptor beta chains presented below share a single source sample, sequenced in a study of blood T cell repertoires in COVID-19. Profiled with immunoSEQ multiplex PCR; TCRdb holds only in-frame clones, not every one. The sample yields 200,000 to 300,000 clones, about three quarters seen once. The source material was peripheral blood. The receptors were gathered from a woman of 80 years or more with acute or convalescent COVID-19.

The chain couples TRBV7-2 to TRBJ2-5; 12 nucleotides match TRBD2. From germline, CDR1 is SGHTA and CDR2 FQGNSA. V dropped 3 bases and J dropped 5; count of bases not matched to a gene: 10. The CDR3 is made up of 17 amino acids. The CDR3: CASSFWASGGARETQYF. The DNA of the CDR3 is TGTGCCAGCAGCTTTTGGGCTAGCGGGGGGGCACGGGAGACCCAGTACTTC.

This chain connects TRBV6-5 to TRBJ1-1, with D perhaps TRBD1 (5 bases). This CDR3 comprises 15 residues. Per the germline V gene, CDR1 is MNHEY and CDR2 is SVGAGI. V gave up 6 bases and J gave up 1 base, with 15 bases separating them. The CDR3 nucleotides are TGTGCCAGCAGAGGCCTCCGGAGGGGGAACACTGAAGCTTTCTTT. Its protein product is CASRGLRRGNTEAFF.

V usage is TRBV10-3 and J usage is TRBJ1-1; no firm D call. This CDR3 spans 12 amino acids. Germline V gene lookup returns CDR1 ENHRY and CDR2 SYGVKD. V dropped 1 base and J dropped 5 bases, with 5 bases sitting between them. The CDR3 sequence: CAISEFQTEAFF. In DNA, the CDR3 is TGTGCCATCAGTGAGTTCCAGACTGAAGCTTTCTTT.

V and J are TRBV6-1 and TRBJ2-7, with D uncertain. CDR3 size: 12 residues. V was cut by 2 bases and J by 3 bases, with 5 bases left in between. Per the germline V gene, CDR1 is MNHNS and CDR2 is SASEGT. CDR3 region: CASSEFSYEQYF. DNA for the CDR3: TGTGCCAGCAGTGAATTTAGCTACGAGCAGTACTTC.

This clone was observed a single time. The chain employs TRBV2 and TRBJ1-5, with D maybe TRBD1 (6 bases). Germline V gene sequence: CDR1 SNHLY, CDR2 FYNNEI. V lost 4 bases and J 6 bases, leaving 16 bases between the germline ends. The CDR3 runs to 15 residues. The CDR3 coding sequence is TGTGCCAGCAGTGCCCTGGACAGAGGGGGTCAGCCCCAGCATTTT. It specifies CASSALDRGGQPQHF.

The chain combines TRBV7-2 with TRBJ2-5; 9 positions match TRBD1. There are 14 residues in the CDR3. Per the germline V gene, CDR1 is SGHTA and CDR2 is FQGNSA. V was pared by 7 bases and J by 4 bases, with 7 bases of the junction left unmatched. In DNA form, the CDR3 reads TGTGCCAGCACTAGGGGACAGGGAGGAGAGACCCAGTACTTC. Its translation: CASTRGQGGETQYF.

This clone has only one observation. The V gene is TRBV2, the J gene TRBJ2-6; the match to TRBD1 covers 8 bases. V trimming: 3 bases; J trimming: 4 bases; junction bases outside the gene matches: 2. CDR1 is SNHLY and CDR2 is FYNNEI in the germline V gene. The CDR3 runs 15 residues. CDR3 sequence reads: CASSETGVGANVLTF. The CDR3 region has the DNA TGTGCCAGCAGTGAGACAGGGGTCGGGGCCAACGTCCTGACTTTC.

This clone has a single count. The chain uses TRBV2 and TRBJ1-1; D is ambiguous. V gave up 4 bases and J gave up 3 bases, with 15 bases separating them. The germline gives CDR1 SNHLY, CDR2 FYNNEI. This CDR3 is 15 amino acids long. The CDR3 DNA reads as TGTGCCAGCAGTGTAGGAGGGAGTGGGGACACTGAAGCTTTCTTT. Its translation is CASSVGGSGDTEAFF.

The rearrangement links TRBV7-2 to TRBJ2-7; D is possibly TRBD1 (5 bases). Trimming removed 4 bases at V and 4 bases at J, with 14 bases between. Germline V gene lookup returns CDR1 SGHTA and CDR2 FQGNSA. This CDR3 contains 14 residues. The CDR3 reads CASSSGSFPYEQYF. DNA for the CDR3: TGTGCCAGCAGCTCAGGGTCTTTCCCTTACGAGCAGTACTTC.

This chain links TRBV5-1 with TRBJ2-1; 8 nucleotides match TRBD2. With V trimmed by 0 bases and J by 3 bases, 5 bases remained unmatched. This CDR3 comprises 16 residues. The germline V gene has CDR1 SGHRS and CDR2 YFSETQ. The CDR3 sequence: CASSLVAGGNYNEQFF. CDR3 bases: TGCGCCAGCAGCTTGGTGGCGGGAGGCAACTACAATGAGCAGTTCTTC.

In this sample, this clone is medium-sized. V is TRBV10-1 and J is TRBJ2-7; 8 bases line up with TRBD1. The CDR3 consists of 13 residues. Germline CDR1 is WNHNN and CDR2 is SYGVQD (reference sequence). The V and J ends lost 7 bases and 1 base, in that order; junction bases with no gene match: 3. The DNA for the CDR3 is TGCGCCAGCAAAACAGGGGGGTCCTACGAGCAGTACTTC. This codes for CASKTGGSYEQYF.

The CDR3 spells CATSAGGGGTQYF. In DNA form, the CDR3 reads TGTGCCACCAGTGCAGGGGGAGGAGGTACGCAGTATTTT. The chain is built from TRBV24-1 and TRBJ2-3; weak D call: TRBD1 (7 bases). The CDR3 runs 13 residues. V lost 5 bases to trimming and J lost 8 bases, with 13 bases between them. CDR1 and CDR2 from the germline V gene are KGHDR and SFDVKD.

Only a few counts were recorded for this clone. The chain recombines TRBV6-5 with TRBJ1-3, with a tentative D call TRBD1 (5 bases). Germline assignment: CDR1 MNHEY and CDR2 SVGAGI. The CDR3 is 14 residues long. The V end was cut by 8 bases, the J end by 1 base, with 12 bases between. CDR3 region: CASRGTGSGNTIYF. The CDR3 bases are TGTGCCAGCCGGGGGACCGGGTCTGGAAACACCATATATTTT.

This chain uses TRBV4-2 with TRBJ1-1, with 11 bases fitting TRBD1. CDR3 length: 15 amino acids. Per germline, CDR1 LGHNA and CDR2 YNFKEQ. With 1 base clipped from V and 4 bases from J, the junction kept 2 bases outside the gene matches. The CDR3 spells CASSQAGTGGTEAFF. The CDR3 DNA is TGTGCCAGCAGCCAAGCCGGGACAGGGGGCACTGAAGCTTTCTTT.

The genes are TRBV28 and TRBJ2-4, with TRBD2 matching 9 bases. Germline CDR1 reads MDHEN; CDR2 reads SYDVKM. The CDR3 has 19 amino acids. V lost 5 bases to trimming and J lost 0 bases; unmatched junction nucleotides: 14. As DNA, the CDR3 is TGTGCCAGCAGTCCCCCATCGGGCGGGAGGGCACTAGCCAAAAACATTCAGTACTTC. It is translated as CASSPPSGGRALAKNIQYF. The complete variable domain, with remaining parts taken from reference TRBV28 and TRBJ2-4, reads DVKVTQSSRYLVKRTGEKVFLECVQDMDHENMFWYRQDPGLGLRLIYFSYDVKMKEKGDIPEGYSVSREKKERFSLILESASTNQTSMYLCASSPPSGGRALAKNIQYFGAGTRLSVL.